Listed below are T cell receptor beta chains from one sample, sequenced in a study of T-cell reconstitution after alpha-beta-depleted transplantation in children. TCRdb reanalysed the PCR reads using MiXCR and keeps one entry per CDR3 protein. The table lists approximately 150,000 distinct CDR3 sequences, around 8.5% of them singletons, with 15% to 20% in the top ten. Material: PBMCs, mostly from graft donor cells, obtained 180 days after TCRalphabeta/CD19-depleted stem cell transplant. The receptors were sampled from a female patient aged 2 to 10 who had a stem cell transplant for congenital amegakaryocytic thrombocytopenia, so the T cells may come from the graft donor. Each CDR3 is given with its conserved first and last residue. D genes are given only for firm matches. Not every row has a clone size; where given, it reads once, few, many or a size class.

CASSSGQGRNEQFF,TGTGCCAGCAGCTCCGGACAGGGGAGAAATGAGCAGTTCTTC,TRBJ2-1,many,14,TRBV6-5,TRBD1
CASSLVGQGPSAFF,TGTGCCAGCAGCTTGGTAGGACAGGGCCCCAGTGCTTTCTTT,TRBJ1-1,many,14,TRBV5-6,TRBD1
CSVVRLDDVTEAFF,TGCAGCGTTGTCAGGCTCGATGATGTCACTGAAGCTTTCTTT,TRBJ1-1,NA,14,TRBV29-1,NA
CSASPDRRNEQFF,TGCAGTGCTAGTCCGGACAGGAGGAATGAGCAGTTCTTC,TRBJ2-1,NA,13,TRBV20-1,TRBD1
CASSLMWGQGFNEQFF,TGTGCCAGCAGCCTCATGTGGGGACAGGGGTTTAATGAGCAGTTCTTC,TRBJ2-1,many,16,TRBV3-1,TRBD1
CASSLEGDDTQYF,TGTGCCAGCAGCTTGGAAGGTGACGATACGCAGTATTTT,TRBJ2-3,few,13,TRBV5-4,NA
CASSNTGNGGYTF,TGTGCCAGCAGCAACACAGGGAATGGTGGCTACACCTTC,TRBJ1-2,many,13,TRBV12-3/TRBV12-4,NA
CASSLAGTPAGLAQHF,TGTGCCAGCAGCTTAGCAGGGACCCCCGCCGGTTTAGCCCAGCATTTT,TRBJ1-5,many,16,TRBV7-9,NA
CASSLSSGGADEQFF,TGCGCCAGCAGCTTGTCTAGCGGGGGGGCTGATGAGCAGTTCTTC,TRBJ2-1,many,15,TRBV5-1,TRBD2
CASSFLRDHSGNTIYF,TGTGCCAGCAGCTTTCTTAGGGACCACTCTGGAAACACCATATATTTT,TRBJ1-3,many,16,TRBV7-8,NA
CSPIGRDTQYF,TGCAGTCCTATTGGGAGAGATACGCAGTATTTT,TRBJ2-3,many,11,TRBV20-1,NA
CASSRQGGETQYF,TGCGCCAGCTCCCGGCAGGGAGGAGAGACCCAGTACTTC,TRBJ2-5,few,13,TRBV10-1,NA
CASSYEGAYNEQFF,TGTGCCAGCAGTTACGAAGGGGCCTACAATGAGCAGTTCTTC,TRBJ2-1,many,14,TRBV6-5,NA
CASSPSGGGHNEQFF,TGCGCCAGCAGCCCGAGCGGGGGGGGACACAATGAGCAGTTCTTC,TRBJ2-1,few,15,TRBV5-1,TRBD2
CSALKGSSGNIQYF,TGCAGTGCCCTTAAAGGGAGTAGCGGTAACATTCAGTACTTC,TRBJ2-4,few,14,TRBV20-1,NA
CASSDVVNTEAFF,TGCGCCAGCAGTGACGTAGTGAACACTGAAGCTTTCTTT,TRBJ1-1,many,13,TRBV5-1,NA
CAISGRDKNTGELFF,TGTGCCATCTCCGGCCGGGACAAGAACACCGGGGAGCTGTTTTTT,TRBJ2-2,many,15,TRBV10-3,NA
CAISEGGGYEQYF,TGTGCCATCAGTGAGGGCGGTGGCTACGAGCAGTACTTC,TRBJ2-7,NA,13,TRBV10-3,NA
CASSEIWGNEQFF,TGTGCCAGCAGTGAAATTTGGGGAAATGAGCAGTTCTTC,TRBJ2-1,many,13,TRBV6-1,NA
CASSSLGTRLGNEQFF,TGTGCCAGCAGCTCCCTCGGGACTAGACTCGGGAATGAGCAGTTCTTC,TRBJ2-1,few,16,TRBV7-9,TRBD2
CASSQVLEAKNIQYF,TGCGCCAGCAGCCAAGTTCTGGAGGCCAAAAACATTCAGTACTTC,TRBJ2-4,NA,15,TRBV4-3,NA
CASSIRGASEKLFF,TGCGCCAGCAGCATCCGGGGTGCGAGTGAAAAACTGTTTTTT,TRBJ1-4,NA,14,TRBV4-1,NA
CASSLRPSGRRGTDTQYF,TGTGCCAGCAGCTTGAGGCCTAGCGGGAGAAGGGGCACAGATACGCAGTATTTT,TRBJ2-3,many,18,TRBV11-2,TRBD2
CASREPSGELFF,TGTGCCAGCAGGGAACCGAGCGGGGAGCTGTTTTTT,TRBJ2-2,many,12,TRBV6-5,NA
CAWKWGGAEAFF,TGTGCCTGGAAGTGGGGGGGCGCTGAAGCTTTCTTT,TRBJ1-1,few,12,TRBV30,NA
CASSLFLAGEETQYF,TGCGCCAGCAGCTTGTTCTTAGCGGGGGAGGAGACCCAGTACTTC,TRBJ2-5,many,15,TRBV5-1,TRBD2
CSARDPQGTSLHF,TGCAGTGCTAGAGATCCGCAGGGGACTTCCCTCCACTTT,TRBJ1-6,few,13,TRBV20-1,NA
CASSPAWGGFSGNTIYF,TGTGCCAGCAGTCCTGCATGGGGGGGGTTCTCTGGAAACACCATATATTTT,TRBJ1-3,many,17,TRBV28,NA
CASRGPGGTTYF,TGTGCCAGCAGGGGACCAGGGGGCACGACGTACTTC,TRBJ2-7,few,12,TRBV12-3/TRBV12-4,TRBD1
CASSSRDSRGMETQYF,TGCGCCAGCAGCTCGAGGGACTCACGTGGGATGGAGACCCAGTACTTC,TRBJ2-5,NA,16,TRBV5-1,NA
CSVGPRDRGAFF,TGCAGCGTTGGCCCCCGGGACAGGGGAGCTTTCTTT,TRBJ1-1,NA,12,TRBV29-1,TRBD1
CASSHLAYEQYF,TGTGCCAGCAGCCACTTGGCATACGAGCAGTACTTC,TRBJ2-7,few,12,TRBV3-1,NA
CASSLLAGATDTQYF,TGTGCCAGCAGTCTACTAGCGGGAGCGACAGATACGCAGTATTTT,TRBJ2-3,many,15,TRBV6-5,TRBD2
CSVGTNSNQPQHF,TGCAGCGTGGGGACAAATAGCAATCAGCCCCAGCATTTT,TRBJ1-5,many,13,TRBV29-1,NA
CASSIDRWVDEQYF,TGTGCCAGTAGTATAGATCGGTGGGTCGACGAGCAGTACTTC,TRBJ2-7,NA,14,TRBV19,NA
CASSARQGLTEAFF,TGCGCCAGCAGCGCCCGACAGGGTCTGACTGAAGCTTTCTTT,TRBJ1-1,many,14,TRBV5-1,TRBD1
CASSLEGEGGTDTQYF,TGTGCCAGCAGTTTAGAGGGAGAGGGGGGCACAGATACGCAGTATTTT,TRBJ2-3,many,16,TRBV12-3/TRBV12-4,NA
CASSVGGTSGALSYNEQFF,TGTGCCAGCAGCGTAGGTGGGACTAGCGGAGCACTGTCCTACAATGAGCAGTTCTTC,TRBJ2-1,NA,19,TRBV9,TRBD2
CASRELNTEAFF,TGTGCCAGCAGGGAGTTGAACACTGAAGCTTTCTTT,TRBJ1-1,many,12,TRBV28,NA
CASTQPGVNEQFF,TGCGCCAGCACCCAACCTGGGGTCAATGAGCAGTTCTTC,TRBJ2-1,NA,13,TRBV5-1,NA
CASSSGQGNSPLHF,TGTGCCAGCAGTTCAGGACAGGGGAATTCACCCCTCCACTTT,TRBJ1-6,many,14,TRBV28,TRBD1
CASMGLAGLTDTQYF,TGTGCCAGCATGGGACTAGCGGGGCTCACAGATACGCAGTATTTT,TRBJ2-3,many,15,TRBV12-3/TRBV12-4,TRBD2
CASSYLLAKNIQYF,TGTGCCAGCAGTTACCTCCTAGCCAAAAACATTCAGTACTTC,TRBJ2-4,NA,14,TRBV12-3/TRBV12-4,NA
CASSSQVGFTNEKLFF,TGTGCCAGCAGTTCTCAAGTGGGGTTTACTAATGAAAAACTGTTTTTT,TRBJ1-4,many,16,TRBV28,NA
CASSNGDSMDTEAFF,TGCGCCAGCAGCAACGGGGACAGTATGGACACTGAAGCTTTCTTT,TRBJ1-1,few,15,TRBV5-1,TRBD1
CSARRVYYSNQPQHF,TGCAGTGCTCGCAGGGTATACTATAGCAATCAGCCCCAGCATTTT,TRBJ1-5,few,15,TRBV20-1,NA
CAISESSSVGTDTQYF,TGTGCCATCAGTGAGTCTTCTAGCGTGGGAACAGATACGCAGTATTTT,TRBJ2-3,many,16,TRBV10-3,NA
CAIISNTGLEQYF,TGTGCCATCATTTCTAATACAGGGCTCGAGCAGTACTTC,TRBJ2-7,many,13,TRBV10-3,NA
CASSLNGHRPEGFF,TGCGCCAGCAGCTTGAACGGACACAGGCCTGAGGGTTTCTTT,TRBJ1-1,many,14,TRBV5-1,NA
CACCQAPATAGGPSDTQYF,TGTGCCTGCTGCCAAGCCCCCGCGACAGCGGGAGGACCATCTGATACGCAGTATTTT,TRBJ2-3,many,19,TRBV3-1,TRBD2